A selection of T cell receptor beta chains follows, all from one sample in a study of cytomegalovirus exposure and HLA in healthy donors. Sequencing used immunoSEQ multiplex PCR; TCRdb keeps in-frame clones, though not all of them. Of 95,000 to 110,000 clones listed, approximately 76% were seen once; the top ten hold approximately 2%. Material for sequencing was PBMCs. The receptor set was obtained from a young man in good health and CMV-seronegative. The CDR3 runs from the conserved cysteine through the conserved F or W. The order of the fields is V gene, clone size, D gene, J gene, CDR3 DNA, CDR3 protein. D genes are given only for firm matches. Clone size, where shown, is once, few, many, or a class for clones that have expanded.

TRBV19,-,TRBD1,TRBJ2-5,TGTGCCAGTAGTGTTGGACAGGTCCAAGAGACCCAGTACTTC,CASSVGQVQETQYF
TRBV21-1,few,-,TRBJ1-5,TGTGCCAGCAGCAAACGCGGGCAAAATCAGCCCCAGCATTTT,CASSKRGQNQPQHF
TRBV19,-,-,TRBJ1-2,TGTGCCAGTACCGGGGGGTTTCCGGAACGTGGCTACACCTTC,CASTGGFPERGYTF
TRBV5-1,-,TRBD2,TRBJ2-3,TGCGCCAGCAGCTTGGGACTAGCAGCCCGATACACAGATACGCAGTATTTT,CASSLGLAARYTDTQYF
TRBV10-2,-,-,TRBJ2-5,TGCGCCAGCAGTGAGGCGGGGTTGGGAGAGACCCAGTACTTC,CASSEAGLGETQYF
TRBV7-9,-,TRBD1,TRBJ1-2,TGTGCCAGCAGCCCTCGACAGGGCGGCTACACCTTC,CASSPRQGGYTF
TRBV19,-,-,TRBJ1-1,TGTGCCAGTAGAACACAGGGGAACACTGAAGCTTTCTTT,CASRTQGNTEAFF
TRBV28,few,-,TRBJ1-2,TGTGCCAGCAGTTCGGCTCCGGGGAGCCACCCCTATGGCTACACCTTC,CASSSAPGSHPYGYTF
TRBV4-2,few,TRBD1,TRBJ1-5,TGTGCCAGCAGCCAGGGGAGTGGGCAGGGGGGCGAGCCCCAGCATTTT,CASSQGSGQGGEPQHF
TRBV4-3,-,-,TRBJ2-7,TGCGCCAGCAGCCAAGATCCCCGGACAGTAAGGTCCTACGAGCAGTACTTC,CASSQDPRTVRSYEQYF
TRBV5-6,-,-,TRBJ2-7,TGTGCCAGCAGCTTAGGAGGGGCCACCTACGAGCAGTACTTC,CASSLGGATYEQYF
TRBV13,once,-,TRBJ2-5,TGTGCCAGCAGCCTTGGGGTAGCGGCAAAAGAGACCCAGTACTTC,CASSLGVAAKETQYF
TRBV7-8,few,TRBD1,TRBJ1-1,TGTGCCAGCAGCTTAACAGGGGCGAACACTGAAGCTTTCTTT,CASSLTGANTEAFF
TRBV7-9,once,TRBD2,TRBJ2-1,TGTGCCAGCAGCGCCATTGTCGGGACTAGCGGGGATAATGAGCAGTTCTTC,CASSAIVGTSGDNEQFF
TRBV28,-,TRBD1,TRBJ1-4,TGTGCCAGCAGTTTGCGGGGACAGGGACCTAATGAAAAACTGTTTTTT,CASSLRGQGPNEKLFF
TRBV2,-,TRBD2,TRBJ2-5,TGTGCCAGCAGTGAGGGGGGGAGGGAGACCCAGTACTTC,CASSEGGRETQYF
TRBV19,-,TRBD2,TRBJ2-7,TGTGCCAGTAGGGCAAGCGGGGATCCATCCTACGAGCAGTACTTC,CASRASGDPSYEQYF
TRBV6-6,-,-,TRBJ1-1,TGTGCCAGCAGTCAAGGGAGATTATCGGACACTGAAGCTTTCTTT,CASSQGRLSDTEAFF
TRBV4-2,-,-,TRBJ2-2,TGTGCCAGCAGCCAAGCGGGGGACACCGGGGAGCTGTTTTTT,CASSQAGDTGELFF
TRBV2,-,-,TRBJ1-4,TGTGCCAGCAGTGACCCCAGGGGAGAAAAACTGTTTTTT,CASSDPRGEKLFF
TRBV10-3,-,-,TRBJ1-1,TGTGCCATCAGGTGGGAGCTGAACACTGAAGCTTTCTTT,CAIRWELNTEAFF
TRBV2,few,-,TRBJ1-2,TGTGCCAGTGGAACCGGCGGGAGTGGGGGCTACACCTTC,CASGTGGSGGYTF
TRBV11-3,-,-,TRBJ1-1,TGTGCCAGCAGCAGTAGGGAGGGGACTGAAGCTTTCTTT,CASSSREGTEAFF
TRBV28,-,-,TRBJ1-5,TGTGCCAGCAGTTTATTGGCGGGCAATCAGCCCCAGCATTTT,CASSLLAGNQPQHF
TRBV18,-,TRBD1,TRBJ2-7,TGTGCCAGCTCACCTTTGGCAGGGGGCAGGTACGAGCAGTACTTC,CASSPLAGGRYEQYF
TRBV10-2,-,-,TRBJ2-2,TGCGCCAGCAGGGCCCCCGGGGTCACCGGGGAGCTGTTTTTT,CASRAPGVTGELFF
TRBV29-1,once,-,TRBJ2-1,TGCAGCGTTGAGTCCAGGGTGGGCAATGAGCAGTTCTTC,CSVESRVGNEQFF
TRBV5-4,-,TRBD1,TRBJ2-6,TGTGCCAGCAGCTTTACAGGGGCTGGGGCCAACGTCCTGACTTTC,CASSFTGAGANVLTF
TRBV9,-,-,TRBJ1-6,TGTGCCAGCAGCGTAGGAGGGAACTCACCCCTCCACTTT,CASSVGGNSPLHF
TRBV7-2,-,TRBD1,TRBJ2-1,TGTGCCAGCAGCCCCACGGGACAGGTTTCCTACAATGAGCAGTTCTTC,CASSPTGQVSYNEQFF
TRBV6-5,-,-,TRBJ1-6,TGTGCCAGCAGTTACGCGGGGCAATCACCCCTCCACTTT,CASSYAGQSPLHF
TRBV4-1,-,TRBD2,TRBJ2-7,TGCGCCAGCAGCCCCGCGGGGGGGGGCGAGCAGTACTTC,CASSPAGGGEQYF
TRBV19,few,TRBD1,TRBJ2-2,TGTGCCAGTAGTAAGCGACAGGGGTCGAACACCGGGGAGCTGTTTTTT,CASSKRQGSNTGELFF
TRBV28,-,TRBD1,TRBJ1-2,TGTGCCAGCAGTTTGGTCTGGGGGACAGGAAATGGCTACACCTTC,CASSLVWGTGNGYTF
TRBV28,once,-,TRBJ1-3,TGTGCCAGCAGCCTGAGGAGCGTCGCGGGCTCCATATATTTT,CASSLRSVAGSIYF
TRBV6-1,-,-,TRBJ2-7,TGTGCCAGCAGTGCGGCAGGGGTCGCCTACGAGCAGTACTTC,CASSAAGVAYEQYF
TRBV11-2,-,TRBD1,TRBJ1-2,TGTGCCAGCAGCTTAGGTCACAGGGGCCAGGGCTACACCTTC,CASSLGHRGQGYTF
TRBV4-2,-,-,TRBJ2-2,TGTGCCAGCAGCCGAGGGAGGTCAAACACCGGGGAGCTGTTTTTT,CASSRGRSNTGELFF
TRBV4-2,-,TRBD1,TRBJ2-1,TGTGCCAGCAGCCAAACCGGACAGGGGGCCAATGAGCAGTTCTTC,CASSQTGQGANEQFF
TRBV27,-,TRBD1,TRBJ1-2,TGTGCCAGCAGTACCAGCCTTGGACAGGGGGCTAACTATGGCTACCCCTTC,CASSTSLGQGANYGYPF
TRBV6-1,few,TRBD2,TRBJ2-6,TGTGCCAGCAGTGAAGTATTAGCGGGGGCCTCTGGGGCCAACGTCCTGACTTTC,CASSEVLAGASGANVLTF
TRBV4-2,-,TRBD1,TRBJ2-4,TGTGCCAGCAGCCAAGATCAGGGGGCCGGGGCCAAAAACATTCAGTACTTC,CASSQDQGAGAKNIQYF
TRBV27,-,-,TRBJ2-6,TGTGCCAGCAGGAGACCGGGCTCTGGGGCCAACGTCCTGACTTTC,CASRRPGSGANVLTF
TRBV5-4,-,TRBD1,TRBJ1-1,TGTGCCAGCAGCGCCCGAGGGGGCGGGAGGACTGAAGCTTTCTTT,CASSARGGGRTEAFF
TRBV10-2,-,-,TRBJ2-2,TGCGCCAGCAGTGATCCCGGGGTAACCGGGGAGCTGTTTTTT,CASSDPGVTGELFF
TRBV7-3,-,TRBD1,TRBJ2-5,TGTGCCAGCAGCTTAGGCAGGGGGGAGACCCAGTACTTC,CASSLGRGETQYF
TRBV7-3,-,TRBD2,TRBJ2-5,TGTGCCAGCAGCTTAGCGGGGGGGCAGCAAGAGACCCAGTACTTC,CASSLAGGQQETQYF
TRBV6-5,-,TRBD2,TRBJ2-7,TGTGCCAGCAGTTACTTACCTAGCGGGGCAGGCGGGCAGTACTTC,CASSYLPSGAGGQYF
TRBV27,-,-,TRBJ2-5,TGTGCCAGCAGTTTCGGGGGGCAGAGAGAGCAGTACTTC,CASSFGGQREQYF
TRBV6-5,-,TRBD1,TRBJ1-2,TGTGCCAGCAGTTACGCCGGGACAGGGGACTATGGCTACACCTTC,CASSYAGTGDYGYTF
TRBV15,-,-,TRBJ2-7,TGTGCCACCAGCAGAGGTCAATGGCAGGGAACCTACGAGCAGTACTTC,CATSRGQWQGTYEQYF
TRBV29-1,-,TRBD1,TRBJ2-4,TGCAGCGTTTGGGGGACAGGGGCCAAAAACATTCAGTACTTC,CSVWGTGAKNIQYF
TRBV5-1,-,-,TRBJ2-7,TGCGCCAGCAGTGGAGGGAGCTCCTACGAGCAGTACTTC,CASSGGSSYEQYF
TRBV7-9,few,TRBD2,TRBJ2-1,TGTGCCAGCAGCTTCTTACTAGCGGGGGATTACAATGAGCAGTTCTTC,CASSFLLAGDYNEQFF
TRBV14,-,-,TRBJ2-7,TGTGCCAGCAGCCAAGATATGGAGGGCGAGCAGTACTTC,CASSQDMEGEQYF
TRBV6-1,-,-,TRBJ2-7,TGTGCCAGCAGTGATGAAGGGACATTTTCCTACGAGCAGTACTTC,CASSDEGTFSYEQYF